One T cell receptor (beta chain) is described in this entry. This entry is derived from a study of identical twins. cDNA molecules carried unique molecular identifiers, and template switching added a universal primer site. From the 5' RACE reads, TCRdb called clonotypes with MiXCR, one entry per CDR3 protein. The table records some 590,000 distinct CDR3 sequences, roughly 9.9% of them present only once. Germline V lookup: CDR1 SGHKS, CDR2 YYEKEE (reference sequence). V gave up 4 bases and J gave up 15 bases, with 20 bases separating them. CDR3 length equals 13 residues. These data were likewise used in another study, on yellow fever vaccine responses in identical twins.

V usage is TRBV5-5 and J usage is TRBJ2-1, with D tentatively TRBD1 (5 bases). This receptor was taken from a woman aged 18 to 35 in good health. The material sequenced was PBMCs. CDR3 amino acids: CASSRQGFQNRFF. CDR3 in DNA: TGTGCCAGCAGCCGCCAGGGCTTTCAAAATCGGTTCTTC.